These 2 T cell receptor beta chains originate from one sample sequenced in a study of OX40 agonist ivuxolimab in advanced cancers. Produced via immunoSEQ multiplex PCR; TCRdb's table is partial and in-frame only. The sample lists about 79,000 clones; less than 95% were seen once. The sequencing used CD4+ or CD8+ T cells sorted from blood, collected in a trial of the OX40 agonist ivuxolimab. These receptors were collected from an adult with an advanced solid tumor such as melanoma, head and neck, liver or kidney cancer.

The genes are TRBV9 and TRBJ1-1; 7 bases fit TRBD1. Germline trimming cut 0 bases from V and 5 bases from J; bases unmatched to any gene: 4. The length of the CDR3 is 14 residues. CDR1 and CDR2 (germline): SGDLS, YYNGEE. This CDR3 is CASSVEGGRTEAFF. The CDR3, as DNA: TGTGCCAGCAGCGTAGAAGGGGGCAGGACTGAAGCTTTCTTT.

The J gene is TRBJ2-2, the V gene TRBV28; TRBD1 agrees at 11 bases. The germline V gene has CDR1 MDHEN and CDR2 SYDVKM. CDR3 size: 16 residues. Germline trimming cut 5 bases from V and 4 bases from J; bases unmatched to any gene: 6. The CDR3 region has the DNA TGTGCCAGCAGTGACCGGGACAGGGGGGCCACCGGGGAGCTGTTTTTT. Translation gives CASSDRDRGATGELFF.